These T cell receptor beta chains were read from a single sample in a study of shared clonotypes between healthy human individuals. Data came from immunoSEQ multiplex PCR; TCRdb stores just in-frame clones and leaves some out. Among roughly 2.5 million clones, approximately 90% were seen once, and the ten largest hold roughly 0.14%. Sequencing was carried out using naive CD4+ T cells sorted from blood. Source of these receptors: a man between 18 and 35 years old in good health. The CDR3 runs from the conserved cysteine through the conserved F or W. The D gene is left open where the match is weak. Size values are once, few and many counts, or a class for expanded clones, and some rows have none.

V gene	J gene	D gene	CDR3 length	clone size	CDR3 protein	CDR3 DNA
TRBV7-9	TRBJ2-2	NA	11	NA	CASSPPGELFF	TGTGCCAGCAGCCCCCCCGGGGAGCTGTTTTTT
TRBV9	TRBJ2-5	TRBD2	16	NA	CASSDLRLADLETQYF	TGTGCCAGCAGCGACCTACGACTAGCGGATTTGGAGACCCAGTACTTC
TRBV9	TRBJ2-7	NA	15	NA	CASSVGAGGSYEQYF	TGTGCCAGCAGCGTAGGGGCAGGGGGGTCCTACGAGCAGTACTTC
TRBV2	TRBJ1-5	NA	19	NA	CASSGENQGQWYSNQPQHF	TGTGCCAGCAGTGGGGAAAATCAGGGTCAATGGTATAGCAATCAGCCCCAGCATTTT
TRBV30	TRBJ1-1	TRBD1	12	few	CACRGVITEAFF	TGTGCCTGCAGGGGGGTGATCACTGAAGCTTTCTTT
TRBV19	TRBJ1-2	NA	15	NA	CASSTPGGVDYGYTF	TGTGCCAGTAGTACCCCCGGTGGGGTCGACTATGGCTACACCTTC
TRBV5-8	TRBJ1-5	NA	14	NA	CASSLEGGNQPQHF	TGTGCCAGCAGCTTGGAAGGTGGTAATCAGCCCCAGCATTTT
TRBV11-3	TRBJ2-3	NA	12	NA	CASSTGTDTQYF	TGTGCCAGCAGCACTGGCACAGATACGCAGTATTTT
TRBV5-6	TRBJ1-2	TRBD1	14	NA	CASSPGTVYNGYTF	TGTGCCAGCAGCCCCGGGACAGTCTATAATGGCTACACCTTC
TRBV7-8	TRBJ1-3	NA	18	NA	CASSSIPQDTSSGNTIYF	TGTGCCAGCAGCTCAATTCCGCAGGACACGAGCTCTGGAAACACCATATATTTT
TRBV2	TRBJ2-7	NA	14	NA	CASSEQSQSYEQYF	TGTGCCAGCAGTGAACAATCCCAATCCTACGAGCAGTACTTC
TRBV5-6	TRBJ1-2	NA	14	NA	CASRLSGRERGYTF	TGTGCCAGCAGACTTTCAGGGCGGGAGCGGGGCTACACCTTC
TRBV6-5	TRBJ1-3	NA	14	NA	CASSYSWEGNTIYF	TGTGCCAGCAGTTACTCGTGGGAAGGAAACACCATATATTTT
TRBV7-2	TRBJ2-5	TRBD2	15	once	CASSYTLAGGGTQYF	TGTGCCAGCAGCTACACACTAGCGGGGGGTGGGACCCAGTACTTC
TRBV7-8	TRBJ2-3	NA	15	NA	CASSLFGEFTDTQYF	TGTGCCAGCAGCTTATTCGGCGAGTTCACAGATACGCAGTATTTT
TRBV5-1	TRBJ2-1	TRBD2	17	NA	CASSSRTSGGSSNEQFF	TGCGCCAGCAGCTCCCGGACTAGCGGGGGAAGTTCGAATGAGCAGTTCTTC
TRBV19	TRBJ1-2	TRBD1	13	NA	CASSIRTGGDYTF	TGTGCCAGTAGTATCAGGACAGGGGGCGACTACACCTTC
TRBV13	TRBJ2-3	NA	14	NA	CASRRGAPTDTQYF	TGTGCCAGCAGACGGGGGGCCCCCACAGATACGCAGTATTTT
TRBV10-3	TRBJ1-4	NA	14	NA	CAISEGGTNEKLFF	TGTGCCATCAGCGAAGGGGGAACTAATGAAAAACTGTTTTTT
TRBV10-1	TRBJ2-5	NA	15	NA	CASSESGPGQETQYF	TGCGCCAGCAGTGAGTCTGGCCCGGGCCAAGAGACCCAGTACTTC
TRBV14	TRBJ2-1	TRBD1	16	NA	CASSQVRYRGFGEQFF	TGTGCCAGCAGCCAAGTTAGGTACAGGGGGTTCGGTGAGCAGTTCTTC
TRBV6-6	TRBJ2-7	NA	14	NA	CASSYLATTYEQYF	TGTGCCAGCAGTTATCTTGCGACCACCTACGAGCAGTACTTC
TRBV30	TRBJ2-1	NA	13	NA	CAWRGPGGNEQFF	TGTGCCTGGAGAGGTCCCGGGGGCAATGAGCAGTTCTTC
TRBV10-2	TRBJ2-1	NA	15	once	CASTIGAGSLLGQFF	TGCGCCAGCACCATCGGGGCCGGGTCTCTCCTTGGGCAGTTCTTC
TRBV4-3	TRBJ2-3	NA	17	NA	CASSQEAGGALADTQYF	TGCGCCAGCAGCCAAGAGGCAGGAGGGGCTTTGGCAGATACGCAGTATTTT
TRBV5-1	TRBJ2-7	TRBD2	15	NA	CASSLNPGGTYEQYF	TGCGCCAGCAGCCTCAATCCGGGAGGGACCTACGAGCAGTACTTC
TRBV6-5	TRBJ2-2	NA	15	NA	CASSYRAGYTGELFF	TGTGCCAGCAGTTACAGGGCAGGGTACACCGGGGAGCTGTTTTTT
TRBV6-6	TRBJ2-1	NA	12	NA	CASSRLGNEQFF	TGTGCCAGCAGCAGACTAGGAAATGAGCAGTTCTTC
TRBV6-5	TRBJ2-2	NA	13	NA	CASSYRVTGELFF	TGTGCCAGCAGTTACAGGGTCACCGGGGAGCTGTTTTTT
TRBV6-5	TRBJ1-1	NA	11	NA	CASSRGTEAFF	TGTGCCAGCAGTCGGGGTACTGAAGCTTTCTTT
TRBV10-2	TRBJ1-5	NA	14	NA	CASPLSGNNQPQHF	TGCGCCAGCCCTCTCTCTGGTAACAATCAGCCCCAGCATTTT
TRBV19	TRBJ2-1	NA	15	NA	CASSIFGGTYNEQFF	TGTGCCAGTAGTATTTTCGGGGGAACCTACAATGAGCAGTTCTTC
TRBV5-1	TRBJ2-1	TRBD2	17	NA	CASSTGLAGGRDNEQFF	TGCGCCAGCAGCACGGGACTAGCGGGGGGCAGGGACAATGAGCAGTTCTTC
TRBV30	TRBJ2-2	NA	13	few	CAWSPRGIGELFF	TGTGCCTGGAGTCCTCGGGGAATCGGGGAGCTGTTTTTT
TRBV9	TRBJ1-2	TRBD1	16	few	CASSGPGQGVFGGYTF	TGTGCCAGCAGCGGGCCGGGACAGGGGGTCTTTGGAGGCTACACCTTC
TRBV19	TRBJ1-4	NA	14	NA	CASSLQGGHEKLFF	TGTGCCAGTAGCTTACAGGGCGGACATGAAAAACTGTTTTTT
TRBV9	TRBJ2-1	TRBD1	16	NA	CASSPRDRGPYNEQFF	TGTGCCAGCAGCCCCAGGGACAGGGGCCCCTACAATGAGCAGTTCTTC
TRBV29-1	TRBJ2-7	NA	13	NA	CSVNRAGYYEQYF	TGCAGCGTTAACAGGGCCGGGTACTACGAGCAGTACTTC
TRBV6-5	TRBJ1-2	NA	13	NA	CASTKGGLVGYTF	TGTGCCAGCACCAAGGGGGGGCTCGTTGGCTACACCTTC
TRBV5-1	TRBJ2-1	TRBD1	16	NA	CASSLLGQGSGNEQFF	TGCGCCAGCAGCTTACTGGGACAGGGATCGGGTAATGAGCAGTTCTTC
TRBV5-1	TRBJ2-2	TRBD2	16	NA	CASSPYAGGNTGELFF	TGCGCCAGCAGCCCCTATGCGGGGGGGAACACCGGGGAGCTGTTTTTT
TRBV6-5	TRBJ1-2	TRBD1	13	NA	CASRGQRYYGYTF	TGTGCCAGCAGGGGACAGAGATACTATGGCTACACCTTC
TRBV2	TRBJ2-3	NA	15	NA	CASSVTKTPTDTQYF	TGTGCCAGCAGTGTCACTAAAACCCCCACAGATACGCAGTATTTT
TRBV5-1	TRBJ1-2	NA	14	NA	CASSLDRPSYGYTF	TGCGCCAGCAGCTTGGACAGACCTAGTTATGGCTACACCTTC
TRBV10-3	TRBJ2-1	NA	14	NA	CAISSRGPRNEQFF	TGTGCCATCAGTAGTCGGGGTCCTAGAAATGAGCAGTTCTTC
TRBV30	TRBJ2-3	NA	13	NA	CAWSVVGTDTQYF	TGTGCCTGGAGTGTTGTAGGCACAGATACGCAGTATTTT
TRBV18	TRBJ2-7	TRBD1	15	NA	CASSPLTGLSYEQYF	TGTGCCAGCTCACCATTGACAGGGCTCTCCTACGAGCAGTACTTC
TRBV7-2	TRBJ1-2	NA	15	once	CASSLDRGVNYGYTF	TGTGCCAGCAGCTTAGATCGGGGCGTTAACTATGGCTACACCTTC
TRBV11-2	TRBJ2-1	NA	15	NA	CASSLERSSYNEQFF	TGTGCCAGCAGCTTAGAAAGAAGCTCCTACAATGAGCAGTTCTTC
TRBV4-3	TRBJ2-1	NA	11	NA	CASSRSDEQFF	TGCGCCAGCAGCCGATCGGATGAGCAGTTCTTC
TRBV5-1	TRBJ2-3	NA	13	NA	CASKGDNTDTQYF	TGCGCCAGCAAAGGGGACAACACAGATACGCAGTATTTT
TRBV5-1	TRBJ1-5	NA	14	NA	CASSLDSFNQPQHF	TGCGCCAGCAGCTTGGACAGTTTCAATCAGCCCCAGCATTTT
TRBV28	TRBJ1-5	NA	12	NA	CASRTGDQPQHF	TGTGCCAGCAGGACCGGGGATCAGCCCCAGCATTTT
TRBV10-3	TRBJ2-1	NA	16	NA	CAISELGQASYNEQFF	TGTGCCATCAGTGAACTTGGACAAGCCTCCTACAATGAGCAGTTCTTC
TRBV6-7	TRBJ2-5	TRBD1	15	NA	CASSSGQGRIGTQYF	TGTGCCAGCAGTTCCGGACAGGGCCGAATTGGGACCCAGTACTTC
TRBV6-5	TRBJ1-2	NA	15	NA	CASSYSNSYWGYYTF	TGTGCCAGCAGTTACTCGAATTCCTATTGGGGGTACTACACCTTC
TRBV5-1	TRBJ2-3	TRBD1	16	NA	CASSLLQGAGTDTQYF	TGCGCCAGCAGCTTGTTACAGGGGGCAGGCACAGATACGCAGTATTTT